The 15 T cell receptor beta chains below were found in one sample sequenced in a study of T cell responses to AZD1222 COVID-19 vaccine (dated by TCRdb to about 2021). The library was generated by the immunoSEQ multiplex PCR assay. TCRdb limited this immuneACCESS table to in-frame rearrangements with V and J called. A share of clones is missing; checked studies link under half to unresolved V genes, and the rest is unexplained. For this sample there are around 190,000 clones; approximately 94% appear just once. The leading ten clones occupy 1.5% to 2% of the sample. The sample's time point, from its label and the paper: about 28 days (+/-7) after the second vaccine dose. The sample here was peripheral blood, taken 28 days after the second AZD1222 dose. The receptors stem from an adult who received the AZD1222 COVID-19 vaccine.

The rearrangement joins TRBV7-8 to TRBJ2-3; possibly TRBD1 for D (6 bases). Germline V gene lookup returns CDR1 SGHVS and CDR2 FQNEAQ. CDR3 length: 14 residues. The V end was cut by 5 bases, the J end by 3 bases, with 12 bases between. CDR3 in amino acids: CASSRDIETDTQYF. The CDR3 coding sequence is TGTGCCAGCAGCCGGGACATTGAGACAGATACGCAGTATTTT.

The gene calls are TRBV6-2 or TRBV6-3 and TRBJ1-3; 11 bases map to TRBD1. CDR1 MNHEY and CDR2 SVGEGT come from the germline V gene. The CDR3 runs 15 residues. The J segment lost 4 bases and the V segment lost 6 bases, leaving 5 bases of the junction unmatched. CDR3 coding DNA: TGTGCCAGCAGCTGGACAGGGGGCGCCGGAAACACCATATATTTT. Residues: CASSWTGGAGNTIYF.

V is TRBV2 and J is TRBJ2-1, with D perhaps being TRBD1 or TRBD2 (6 bases each). The length of the CDR3 is 13 residues. Germline values: CDR1 SNHLY, CDR2 FYNNEI. V lost 6 bases and J lost 7, with 13 bases in between. The CDR3 nucleotides read TGTGCCAGCAGCGTAGGGGGGCAAAATGAGCAGTTCTTC. It is translated as CASSVGGQNEQFF. The complete variable domain, with remaining parts taken from reference TRBV2 and TRBJ2-1, reads EPEVTQTPSHQVTQMGQEVILRCVPISNHLYFYWYRQILGQKVEFLVSFYNNEISEKSEIFDDQFSVERPDGSNFTLKIRSTKLEDSAMYFCASSVGGQNEQFFGPGTRLTVL.

The CDR3 loop reads CASSPTYLSNEQFF. Written as DNA, the CDR3 is TGTGCCAGCAGTCCAACCTATTTATCGAATGAGCAGTTCTTC. The J gene is TRBJ2-1, the V gene TRBV28; D is undetermined. This CDR3 spans 14 amino acids. V was clipped by 5 bases and J by 7 bases, with 15 bases between them. The germline V gene has CDR1 MDHEN and CDR2 SYDVKM.

J is TRBJ1-6 and V is TRBV28; D unresolved. The CDR3 consists of 17 residues. V lost 7 bases and J 0 bases, leaving 16 bases between the germline ends. Germline CDR1 is MDHEN and CDR2 is SYDVKM. CDR3 protein: CASTKLGSLSYNSPLHF. CDR3 sequence (DNA): TGTGCCAGCACTAAACTGGGGAGCCTCTCCTATAATTCACCCCTCCACTTT.

The V call is TRBV2, the J call TRBJ1-5; the D is unclear. The V and J ends lost 5 bases and 0 bases respectively, with 5 bases between them. The germline CDR1 and CDR2 sequences are SNHLY and FYNNEI. The CDR3 runs 13 residues. Here the CDR3 DNA reads TGTGCCAGCAGTTTATATAGCAATCAGCCCCAGCATTTT. This codes for CASSLYSNQPQHF.

This clone was observed once. Other DNA sequences in the same sample also yield this CDR3. The chain is built from TRBV2 and TRBJ1-6; D gene ambiguous. The CDR3 sequence is 16 residues long. Trimming cost V 6 bases and J 8 bases, with 20 bases left between them. Germline-derived CDR1 and CDR2 are SNHLY and FYNNEI. Here the CDR3 DNA reads TGTGCCAGCAGAAAAAGGCAGGTTCTGAAGGATTCACCCCTCCACTTT. Protein product: CASRKRQVLKDSPLHF.

The rearrangement joins TRBV28 to TRBJ1-1; D possibly corresponds to TRBD1 (6 bases). Germline V CDR1 and CDR2: MDHEN, SYDVKM. This CDR3 comprises 14 residues. V lost 1 base, J lost 3 bases, and 9 bases lay in between. The CDR3 loop is CASSLLDRYTEAFF. The CDR3 DNA reads TGTGCCAGCAGTTTATTAGACAGGTACACTGAAGCTTTCTTT.

The J gene is TRBJ1-2, the V gene TRBV4-1; D gene unclear. The CDR3 length is 16 residues. V was shortened by 2 bases and J by 7 bases, with 20 bases between the two germline ends. Germline lookup yields CDR1 MGHRA and CDR2 YSYEKL. The CDR3 loop reads CASSQSSGQVSTGYTF. The CDR3 bases are TGCGCCAGCAGCCAAAGTAGTGGGCAGGTCAGCACTGGCTACACCTTC.

The rearrangement uses TRBV27 and TRBJ1-1, with 7 bases lining up with TRBD1. This CDR3 spans 16 amino acids. Looked up from germline, CDR1 is MNHEY and CDR2 is SMNVEV (reference sequence). V gave up 4 bases and J gave up 1 base; unmatched junction bases: 9. CDR3 sequence (DNA): TGTGCCAGCAGTTCTTTGACAGGGCTAAAGAACACTGAAGCTTTCTTT. Amino acids: CASSSLTGLKNTEAFF.

The chain is built from TRBV6-6 and TRBJ1-5; D remains ambiguous. In germline, CDR1 is MNHNY, CDR2 SVGAGI (reference sequence). The length of the CDR3 is 12 residues. Deletions cut 2 bases from V and 5 bases from J, with 4 bases between. CDR3 nucleotides: TGTGCCAGCAGTTACCGGGATCAGCCCCAGCATTTT. It encodes CASSYRDQPQHF.

CDR3 sequence: CAWSVLGAALYGYTF. In nucleotides, the CDR3 is TGTGCCTGGAGTGTACTGGGGGCAGCGCTCTATGGCTACACCTTC. The genes are TRBV30 and TRBJ1-2, with D perhaps matching TRBD1 (6 bases). V was shortened by 0 bases and J by 4 bases, with 15 bases between the two germline ends. This CDR3 has 15 amino acids. The germline gives CDR1 GTSNPN, CDR2 SVGIG (reference sequence).

The chain employs TRBV9 and TRBJ1-1; weak D call: TRBD1 (5 bases). The CDR3 extends over 16 amino acids. V was clipped by 3 bases and J by 0 bases, with 15 bases between them. Germline-derived CDR1 and CDR2 are SGDLS and YYNGEE. CDR3: CASSAPPRGVNTEAFF. The CDR3 DNA follows: TGTGCCAGCAGCGCACCCCCCCGGGGGGTGAACACTGAAGCTTTCTTT. The full variable domain, with the rest looked up from reference TRBV9 and TRBJ1-1, is DSGVTQTPKHLITATGQRVTLRCSPRSGDLSVYWYQQSLDQGLQFLIQYYNGEERAKGNILERFSAQQFPDLHSELNLSSLELGDSALYFCASSAPPRGVNTEAFFGQGTRLTVV.

The sample holds one count of this clone. This chain uses TRBV4-1 with TRBJ1-1, with 9 bases lining up with TRBD1. The CDR3 is 15 amino acids. Unmatched junction bases numbered 0, after V lost 0 bases and J lost 1 base. Germline CDR1 and CDR2: MGHRA and YSYEKL. This CDR3 reads CASSQEDRGNTEAFF. CDR3 coding DNA: TGCGCCAGCAGCCAAGAGGACAGGGGGAACACTGAAGCTTTCTTT.

The chain is built from TRBV6-1 and TRBJ1-1; maybe TRBD1 (5 bases). This CDR3 contains 13 residues. Germline lookup yields CDR1 MNHNS and CDR2 SASEGT. Trimming removed 3 bases from V and 3 bases from J, with 8 bases in between. The CDR3 nucleotides read TGTGCCAGCAGTGAGGGGACCCACACTGAAGCTTTCTTT. It yields the protein CASSEGTHTEAFF.